The clone carrying this TCR beta chain was picked up one time. Deletions cut 2 bases from V and 6 bases from J, with 15 bases between. Looked up from germline, CDR1 is LNHDA and CDR2 is SQIVND (reference sequence). The CDR3 has 15 residues. The sample originates from a study of blood T cell repertoires in COVID-19. Overall study context: Researchers got acute and convalescent COVID-19 samples from the United States, Italy and Spain.

Per the authors' pipeline: Amplification from reference gene primers served as the basis for estimated nucleated cell counts. Method: immunoSEQ multiplex PCR; TCRdb's copy keeps in-frame clones and lacks some. The V and J calls and clone size are taken from that table; D and trimming were inferred from the DNA. This sample yields 400,000 to 450,000 clones, of which about nine tenths are seen a single time; approximately 1.4% belongs to the top ten. This rearrangement joins TRBV19 to TRBJ2-3; weak D call: TRBD2 (6 bases). What was sequenced was peripheral blood. The clonotype originates from a woman between 25 and 40 years old with active or convalescent COVID-19. The CDR3 DNA reads as TGTGCCAGTAGTATAAATTCGGCGGGACGGGATACGCAGTATTTT. Translated, it gives CASSINSAGRDTQYF.